The 18 T cell receptor beta chains given below trace back to one sample, sequenced in a study of vaccination effects on CD4 cells after COVID-19. Expansion of antigen-specific CD4+ T cells with viral peptide pools was carried out by the ViraFEST assay before sequencing. Isolation of CD4+ T cells took place after nine to ten days of culture. All participants had two doses of either the BNT162b2 or mRNA-1273 vaccine. No antigen has been identified for these receptors. Repertoires were generated with immunoSEQ multiplex PCR, while TCRdb's copy carries only in-frame clones and drops some. Of some 21,000 clones in the sample, about 72% were seen once. Sequences were derived from CD4+ T cells from PBMCs cultured with HCoV-229E spike peptides, sampled after COVID-19 vaccination. These receptors came from a human donor who received a COVID-19 vaccine.

This sequence joins TRBV3-1 (or the pseudogene TRBV3-2) and TRBJ2-7, with a weak D call TRBD2 (6 bases). The V gene lost 0 bases and the J gene lost 9 bases, with 15 bases spanning the gap. This CDR3 contains 14 residues. Germline V gene data show CDR1 as LGHDT and CDR2 as YNNKEL (reference sequence). The CDR3 nucleotides are TGTGCCAGCAGCCAAGACGGGGGTGTGACGACGCAGTACTTC. Its protein product is CASSQDGGVTTQYF.

By sample fraction, this clone is large (0.1 to 1%). This chain links TRBV24-1 with TRBJ1-2; D gene unclear. Deletions cut 5 bases from V and 2 bases from J, with 8 bases between. The germline V gene encodes CDR1 KGHDR and CDR2 SFDVKD. CDR3 length: 13 residues. The CDR3 DNA reads as TGTGCCACCAGTGTCGACGACAACTATGGCTACACCTTC. It is translated as CATSVDDNYGYTF.

The chain carries TRBV5-1 and TRBJ2-2; tentative D call: TRBD1 (5 bases). The CDR3 length is 15 residues. V lost 0 bases and J lost 4, with 10 bases in between. Germline V lookup: CDR1 SGHRS, CDR2 YFSETQ. CDR3 DNA: TGCGCCAGCAGCTTGGTCAGGGCGAGCACCGGGGAGCTGTTTTTT. This gives the protein CASSLVRASTGELFF.

The V and J genes are TRBV5-5 and TRBJ1-5; D gene uncertain. V lost 0 bases and J lost 0, with 10 bases in between. CDR3 size: 16 residues. Germline loops: CDR1 SGHKS, CDR2 YYEKEE (reference sequence). CDR3 sequence (DNA): TGTGCCAGCAGCTTGGCAGGTACCCTTAGCAATCAGCCCCAGCATTTT. Its protein is CASSLAGTLSNQPQHF.

The gene calls are TRBV6-4 and TRBJ1-3; tentatively, D is TRBD1 (5 bases). This CDR3 has 15 residues. Looked up from germline, CDR1 is MRHNA and CDR2 is SNTAGT. The V and J ends lost 3 bases and 4 bases respectively, with 13 bases between them. CDR3 sequence: CASSEMAGTGNTIYF. The CDR3 coding sequence is TGTGCCAGCAGTGAGATGGCAGGGACCGGAAACACCATATATTTT.

V is TRBV18 and J is TRBJ2-2, with TRBD2 matching over 8 bases. Trimming took 0 bases from V and 6 from J; bases not matched to a gene: 3. The CDR3 contains 15 residues. Germline V gives CDR1 KGHSH, CDR2 LQKENI. DNA of the CDR3: TGTGCCAGCTCACCACCGGCGGGAGGCGCCGGGGAGCTGTTTTTT. Its translation: CASSPPAGGAGELFF.

The rearrangement links TRBV19 to TRBJ1-2; tentatively, D is TRBD1 (5 bases). The CDR3 is made up of 13 amino acids. The V end was cut by 10 bases, the J end by 6 bases, with 18 bases between. The germline CDR1 and CDR2 sequences are LNHDA and SQIVND (reference sequence). The CDR3 DNA follows: TGTGCCACCTACTCCAGGGTAGCCGATGGCTACACCTTC. It is translated as CATYSRVADGYTF.

The chain recombines TRBV11-3 with TRBJ2-1; perhaps D is TRBD1 or TRBD2 (5 bases each). This CDR3 comprises 16 residues. Trimming pared 5 bases from V and 0 bases from J, leaving 14 bases between. Germline assignment: CDR1 SGHNT and CDR2 YENEEA. CDR3 coding DNA: TGTGCCAGCAGCCCCGGCCGGGGCAACTCCTACAATGAGCAGTTCTTC. Its translation is CASSPGRGNSYNEQFF.

This clone occurred once. The chain has TRBV27 and TRBJ1-5, with 10 nucleotides matching TRBD1. With 4 bases clipped from V and 3 bases from J, the junction kept 6 bases outside the gene matches. The CDR3 is made up of 16 amino acids. The germline gives CDR1 MNHEY, CDR2 SMNVEV (reference sequence). The CDR3 DNA reads as TGTGCCAGCAGTTCCACGGGACAGGGGTACAATCAGCCCCAGCATTTT. The encoded protein is CASSSTGQGYNQPQHF.

The rearrangement uses TRBV5-4 and TRBJ2-7; no clear D gene. V was pared by 0 bases and J by 1 base, with 5 bases between. There are 13 residues in the CDR3. From germline, CDR1 is SGHNT and CDR2 YYREEE (reference sequence). CDR3 loop: CASSLDYSYEQYF. The CDR3 DNA follows: TGTGCCAGCAGCTTGGATTATTCCTACGAGCAGTACTTC.

The CDR3 coding sequence is TGTGCCAGTAGTACAGTGGACAACCAAGAGACCCAGTACTTC. Translated: CASSTVDNQETQYF. The chain is built from TRBV19 and TRBJ2-5; D is perhaps TRBD1 (5 bases). The length of the CDR3 is 14 residues. Germline-derived CDR1 and CDR2 are LNHDA and SQIVND (reference sequence). Trimming removed 4 bases from V and 0 bases from J, with 9 bases in between.

This clone was found once. The CDR3, as DNA: TGTGCCAGCAGCCAAAATCAGCATAGCAATCAGCCCCAGCATTTT. Amino acid sequence: CASSQNQHSNQPQHF. V gene TRBV4-2 combines with J gene TRBJ1-5; no firm D call. Germline V gene lookup returns CDR1 LGHNA and CDR2 YNFKEQ. Trimming left V 2 bases short and J 0 bases short, with 8 bases between. The CDR3 is made up of 15 amino acids.

The chain carries TRBV18 and TRBJ2-2; 7 bases line up with TRBD1. V lost 5 bases to trimming and J lost 3 bases; unmatched junction nucleotides: 3. CDR1 and CDR2 from the germline V gene are KGHSH and LQKENI. This CDR3 spans 14 amino acids. The CDR3 is CASSGTDYTGELFF. The CDR3 nucleotides are TGTGCCAGCTCAGGGACAGACTACACCGGGGAGCTGTTTTTT.

The chain joins TRBV7-7 to TRBJ2-1, with 10 bases identical to TRBD2. The CDR3 runs to 16 residues. V shed 5 bases and J 7 bases; nucleotides not matched to a gene: 11. CDR1 and CDR2 from the germline V gene are SSHAT and FNYEAQ (reference sequence). The CDR3 here is CASSIGRLAGNNEQFF. The CDR3 DNA reads TGTGCCAGCAGCATAGGGAGACTAGCGGGCAATAATGAGCAGTTCTTC.

The chain joins TRBV19 to TRBJ2-2, with TRBD2 identical over 14 bases. Germline assignment: CDR1 LNHDA and CDR2 SQIVND (reference sequence). Trimming cost V 6 bases and J 7 bases; bases outside gene matches: 7. The CDR3 contains 16 residues. The CDR3 coding sequence is TGTGCCAGTAGCACGACTAGCGGGAGGGCCCACGGGGAGCTGTTTTTT. The encoded protein is CASSTTSGRAHGELFF.

This chain uses TRBV5-4 with TRBJ2-7, with D maybe TRBD1 (6 bases). The CDR3 consists of 16 residues. Germline CDR1 SGHNT, CDR2 YYREEE (reference sequence). Trimming left V 3 bases short and J 3 bases short, with 19 bases between. Here the CDR3 DNA reads TGTGCCAGCAGCTCTTGGGGTTACAGGGTTGGCTACGAGCAGTACTTC. Protein product: CASSSWGYRVGYEQYF. The full variable domain, in which reference TRBV5-4 and TRBJ2-7 provide the parts outside the CDR3, is ETGVTQSPTHLIKTRGQQVTLRCSSQSGHNTVSWYQQALGQGPQFIFQYYREEENGRGNFPPRFSGLQFPNYSSELNVNALELDDSALYLCASSSWGYRVGYEQYFGPGTRLTVT.

This chain's CDR3 is CASSTRETQYF. The CDR3 DNA sequence: TGTGCCAGTAGTACCAGGGAGACCCAGTACTTC. This chain connects TRBV19 to TRBJ2-5; D not resolved. V was shortened by 4 bases and J by 5 bases, with 5 bases between the two germline ends. Germline CDR1 LNHDA, CDR2 SQIVND (reference sequence). This CDR3 contains 11 residues.

The gene calls are TRBV6-5 and TRBJ2-2; tentatively, D is TRBD2 (7 bases). V dropped 3 bases and J dropped 4 bases, with 15 bases sitting between them. Germline loops: CDR1 MNHEY, CDR2 SVGAGI. CDR3 length: 16 amino acids. CDR3 DNA: TGTGCCAGCAGTTATAGGGGGGGCAGGGGCACCGGGGAGCTGTTTTTT. Its protein is CASSYRGGRGTGELFF.